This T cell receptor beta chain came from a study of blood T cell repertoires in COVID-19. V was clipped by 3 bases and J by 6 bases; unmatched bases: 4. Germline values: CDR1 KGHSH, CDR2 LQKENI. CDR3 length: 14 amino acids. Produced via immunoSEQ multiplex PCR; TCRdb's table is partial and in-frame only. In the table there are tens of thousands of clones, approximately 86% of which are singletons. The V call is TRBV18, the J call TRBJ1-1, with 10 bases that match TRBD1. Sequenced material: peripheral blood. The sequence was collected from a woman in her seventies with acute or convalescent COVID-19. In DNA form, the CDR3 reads TGTGCCAGCTCACCCGGGACAGGGGAACCTGAAGCTTTCTTT. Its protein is CASSPGTGEPEAFF.